A selection of T cell receptor beta chains follows, all from one sample in a study of blood T cell repertoires in COVID-19. The data were produced by immunoSEQ multiplex PCR, yet TCRdb's version contains in-frame clones alone and is incomplete. The sample contains hundreds of thousands of clones, 80% to 90% of which appear only once. Sequencing was performed on peripheral blood. These TCRs come from a woman aged 18-35 years with acute or convalescent COVID-19. CDR3s include the opening cysteine and the closing phenylalanine or tryptophan. Each record gives: J gene, CDR3 length, clone size, D gene, V gene, CDR3 DNA, CDR3 protein. The D gene is left open where the match is weak. Size is stated for part of the rows, as once, few or many counts, or as a class when the clone is expanded.

>TRBJ2-1|16|few|-|TRBV19
TGTGCCAGTAGGGATCCTACTAGTCCCTCCTACAATGAGCAGTTCTTC
CASRDPTSPSYNEQFF
>TRBJ2-2|14|-|TRBD1|TRBV7-2
TGTGCCAGCAGCTCCTACCGGGACAGGGAGGAGCTGTTTTTT
CASSSYRDREELFF
>TRBJ2-1|15|-|TRBD1|TRBV19
TGTGCCAGTAGGGGAGAGGGGGCCCTTTACAATGAGCAGTTCTTC
CASRGEGALYNEQFF
>TRBJ2-3|16|-|TRBD2|TRBV7-9
TGTGCCAGCAGCACACGGCGGGGGGGCCCACCAGATACGCAGTATTTT
CASSTRRGGPPDTQYF
>TRBJ1-2|15|-|-|TRBV14
TGTGCCAGCAGCCAAGCTAGTTTACCCGGCTATGGCTACACCTTC
CASSQASLPGYGYTF
>TRBJ1-3|15|-|TRBD1|TRBV2
TGTGCCAGCGGCCAAGACAGGGGGCGCGGAAACACCATATATTTT
CASGQDRGRGNTIYF
>TRBJ1-5|19|-|-|TRBV21-1
TGTGCCAGCAGCAAAGCCAACAGTCCCCCTCATGGCCCAAATCAGCCCCAGCATTTT
CASSKANSPPHGPNQPQHF
>TRBJ2-6|17|-|TRBD1|TRBV6-6
TGTGCCAGCAGTCGGGGACAGGGGGTGAGTGGGGCCAACGTCCTGACTTTC
CASSRGQGVSGANVLTF
>TRBJ2-3|11|-|-|TRBV24-1
TGTGCCACCAGTCGGACTGGAACGCAGTATTTT
CATSRTGTQYF
>TRBJ2-1|15|-|TRBD2|TRBV5-1
TGCGCCAGCAGCTTGGTGCTAGCGGGGGGGCTTGAGCAGTTCTTC
CASSLVLAGGLEQFF
>TRBJ2-5|14|once|-|TRBV5-4
TGTGCCAGCAGCGTCCCGGGAAGCGAAGAGACCCAGTACTTC
CASSVPGSEETQYF
>TRBJ2-1|14|-|-|TRBV7-2
TGTGCCAGCAGCTCGGGGTCAAAGAACAATGAGCAGTTCTTC
CASSSGSKNNEQFF
>TRBJ2-1|15|once|TRBD2|TRBV14
TGTGCCAGCAGCCAAAGACGGGGGGACTACAATGAGCAGTTCTTC
CASSQRRGDYNEQFF
>TRBJ2-2|18|-|TRBD2|TRBV4-3
TGCGCCAGCAGCCAGTCCCCCGGGGGGGCCGGGTACACCGGGGAGCTGTTTTTT
CASSQSPGGAGYTGELFF
>TRBJ1-4|15|-|TRBD1|TRBV10-1
TGCGCCAGCAGGCAACAGGGGGCGACTAATGAAAAACTGTTTTTT
CASRQQGATNEKLFF
>TRBJ1-1|14|-|-|TRBV28
TGTGCCAGCAGTTTAGGGGGGGCGAACACTGAAGCTTTCTTT
CASSLGGANTEAFF
>TRBJ2-2|15|-|-|TRBV3-1/TRBV3-2
TGTGCCAGCAGCCAAATCGCAGGATGGACCGGGGAGCTGTTTTTT
CASSQIAGWTGELFF
>TRBJ1-2|13|-|TRBD1|TRBV12-3/TRBV12-4
TGTGCCAGCAGCACACAGGGGTTCGGAGGCTACACCTTC
CASSTQGFGGYTF
>TRBJ2-4|12|-|-|TRBV5-6
TGTGCCAGCAGCTTGGTCGGTCTGAGGGAGTACTTC
CASSLVGLREYF
>TRBJ1-1|14|few|-|TRBV6-1
TGTGCCAGCAGTGAAGGTGAGCAGAACACTGAAGCTTTCTTT
CASSEGEQNTEAFF
>TRBJ2-3|11|-|-|TRBV6-2/TRBV6-3
TGTGCCAGCAGTACTACAGATACGCAGTATTTT
CASSTTDTQYF
>TRBJ1-2|14|-|-|TRBV9
TGTGCCAGCAGCGTCCCGGGGGGCAGCTATGGCTACACCTTC
CASSVPGGSYGYTF